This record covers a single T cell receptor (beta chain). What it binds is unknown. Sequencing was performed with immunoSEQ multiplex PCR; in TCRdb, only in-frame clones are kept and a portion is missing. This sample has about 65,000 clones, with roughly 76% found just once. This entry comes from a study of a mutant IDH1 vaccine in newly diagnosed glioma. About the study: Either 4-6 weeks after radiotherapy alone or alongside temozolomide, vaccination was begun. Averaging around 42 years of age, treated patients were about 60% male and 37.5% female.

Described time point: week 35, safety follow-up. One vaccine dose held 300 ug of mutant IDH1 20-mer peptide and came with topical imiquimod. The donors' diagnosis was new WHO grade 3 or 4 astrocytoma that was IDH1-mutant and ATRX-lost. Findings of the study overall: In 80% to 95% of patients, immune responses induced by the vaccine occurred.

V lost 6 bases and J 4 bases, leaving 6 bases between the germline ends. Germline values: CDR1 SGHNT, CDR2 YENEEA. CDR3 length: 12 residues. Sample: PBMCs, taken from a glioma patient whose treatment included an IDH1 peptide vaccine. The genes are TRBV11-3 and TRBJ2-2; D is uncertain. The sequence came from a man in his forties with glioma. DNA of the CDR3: TGTGCCAGCAGTGTTGGCACCGGGGAGCTGTTTTTT. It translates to CASSVGTGELFF.